Below are 32 T cell receptor beta chains sequenced from a single sample in a study of blood T cell repertoires in COVID-19. Measured with immunoSEQ multiplex PCR; TCRdb has only the in-frame clones, and not every one. Found here are fewer than 150,000 clones, 84% of them singletons; the top ten hold around 12%. Specimen: peripheral blood. Source of these receptors: a woman under 40 who had recovered from COVID-19.

The table lists this clone with a count of one. The chain links TRBV6-4 to TRBJ2-5, with 13 bases that match TRBD2. Trimming took 4 bases from V and 1 from J; bases not matched to a gene: 3. CDR1 and CDR2 from the germline V gene are MRHNA and SNTAGT. The CDR3 contains 16 residues. The CDR3 protein is CASSATSGGAQETQYF. For the CDR3, the DNA is TGTGCCAGCAGTGCCACTAGCGGGGGGGCCCAAGAGACCCAGTACTTC.

The rearrangement joins TRBV25-1 to TRBJ2-3, with 10 bases fitting TRBD1. Germline-derived CDR1 and CDR2 are MGHDK and SYGVNS. CDR3 length: 13 amino acids. Trimming at V came to 5 bases and at J to 6 bases, leaving 2 bases not matched to a gene. Here the CDR3 DNA reads TGTGCCAGCAGTCGACAGGGGGCCGATACGCAGTATTTT. Its protein is CASSRQGADTQYF.

The chain links TRBV12-3 or TRBV12-4 to TRBJ2-1; 7 positions match TRBD2. This CDR3 has 12 amino acids. J was trimmed by 7 bases and V by 3 bases; bases with no gene match: 0. This CDR3 reads CASSLGGNEQFF. CDR3 nucleotides: TGTGCCAGCAGTTTGGGGGGGAATGAGCAGTTCTTC.

The chain is built from TRBV10-3 and TRBJ1-4; perhaps TRBD1 as D (5 bases). This CDR3 region has 12 residues. Germline CDR1 ENHRY, CDR2 SYGVKD. For the CDR3, the DNA is TGTGCTCCAGACAGTTTTAATGAAAAACTGTTTTTT. Protein product: CAPDSFNEKLFF.

This clone appeared a few times. A junction end diverges from the germline sequence, so it may reflect a read error. This chain uses TRBV4-1 with TRBJ2-1; 12 bases agree with TRBD1. Germline V CDR1 and CDR2: MGHRA, YSYEKL. The CDR3 length is 16 residues. As DNA, the CDR3 is TGCGCCAGCACCCTCACCTCCGGGACAGGGGGCCACGAGCGGTTCTTC. Its protein product is CASTLTSGTGGHERFF.

The chain joins TRBV18 to TRBJ1-5, with D unclear. V dropped 2 bases and J dropped 1 base, with 6 bases sitting between them. Per the germline V gene, CDR1 is KGHSH and CDR2 is LQKENI. The CDR3 sequence is 14 residues long. The CDR3 coding sequence is TGTGCCAGCTCACCAGGGCAGAGCAATCAGCCCCAGCATTTT. Translating gives CASSPGQSNQPQHF.

The genes are TRBV28 and TRBJ2-7; 8 nucleotides align to TRBD1. Germline CDR1 MDHEN, CDR2 SYDVKM. The CDR3 is 13 amino acids. After removal of 3 bases from V and 13 bases from J, the junction contained 11 bases not matched to a gene. The CDR3 DNA sequence: TGTGCCAGCAGTTTTGTACAGGGGGGCGGGCAATACTTC. Translating gives CASSFVQGGGQYF.

This clone was counted a few times. The chain uses TRBV7-2 and TRBJ2-1, with TRBD2 matching 7 bases. Germline CDR1 reads SGHTA; CDR2 reads FQGNSA. V lost 6 bases, J lost 8 bases, and 10 bases stayed unmatched. The CDR3 runs to 14 residues. Here the CDR3 reads CASRGLPKVDEQFF. The CDR3 DNA is TGTGCCAGCAGGGGACTACCGAAAGTCGATGAGCAGTTCTTC.

The chain carries TRBV7-9 and TRBJ2-7; D is perhaps TRBD1 (6 bases). There are 14 residues in the CDR3. V lost 5 bases and J lost 6, with 17 bases in between. Germline values: CDR1 SEHNR, CDR2 FQNEAQ (reference sequence). This CDR3 is CASSRTGTSLEQYF. CDR3 sequence (DNA): TGTGCCAGCAGCAGAACCGGGACATCTCTCGAGCAGTACTTC.

This chain connects TRBV10-2 to TRBJ2-1; the D gene is possibly TRBD2 (5 bases). V shed 6 bases and J shed 10 bases, with 22 bases lying between them. CDR1 and CDR2 from the germline V gene are WSHSY and SAAADI. CDR3 length: 15 residues. The CDR3 loop is CASSDYHSHPSEQFF. The CDR3 nucleotides are TGCGCCAGCAGCGACTACCACTCCCATCCCAGCGAGCAGTTCTTC.

The chain links TRBV11-2 to TRBJ2-2, with 7 bases identical to TRBD2. The CDR3 runs to 16 residues. The trim removed 5 bases at V and 4 bases at J, leaving 10 bases unmatched. CDR1 is SGHAT and CDR2 is FQNNGV in the germline V gene. CDR3 coding DNA: TGTGCCAGCAGCCCCAGCGGAGGGGAGGGCACCGGGGAGCTGTTTTTT. It translates to CASSPSGGEGTGELFF.

The chain couples TRBV11-2 to TRBJ2-1, with D tentatively TRBD2 (5 bases). Germline values: CDR1 SGHAT, CDR2 FQNNGV. The CDR3 contains 15 residues. Trimming left V 8 bases short and J 2 bases short, with 16 bases between. CDR3 sequence (DNA): TGTGCCAGCGTCCTAGCTACACTAGCCTACAATGAGCAGTTCTTC. It codes for CASVLATLAYNEQFF. The full variable domain, with the rest looked up from reference TRBV11-2 and TRBJ2-1, is EAGVAQSPRYKIIEKRQSVAFWCNPISGHATLYWYQQILGQGPKLLIQFQNNGVVDDSQLPKDRFSAERLKGVDSTLKIQPAKLEDSAVYLCASVLATLAYNEQFFGPGTRLTVL.

The V call is TRBV9, the J call TRBJ1-3; TRBD1 matches 7 bases. The CDR3 is 15 amino acids. Germline V gene sequence: CDR1 SGDLS, CDR2 YYNGEE. V trimming: 4 bases; J trimming: 0 bases; junction bases outside the gene matches: 4. In DNA form, the CDR3 reads TGTGCCAGCAGCTTGGGACAGAGCTCTGGAAACACCATATATTTT. It encodes CASSLGQSSGNTIYF.

The chain recombines TRBV5-1 with TRBJ1-1, with 7 bases matching TRBD1. The germline V gene has CDR1 SGHRS and CDR2 YFSETQ. V dropped 0 bases and J dropped 4; count of bases not matched to a gene: 6. This CDR3 comprises 15 residues. DNA of the CDR3: TGCGCCAGCAGCTTGGACAGGGGTCGGGCCACTGAAGCTTTCTTT. It encodes CASSLDRGRATEAFF.

CDR3 sequence: CSVRGLAGTYEQYF. CDR3 nucleotides: TGCAGCGTCCGCGGACTAGCGGGAACCTACGAGCAGTACTTC. The V and J genes are TRBV29-1 and TRBJ2-7; 12 nucleotides match TRBD2. CDR3 length: 14 amino acids. After removal of 6 bases from V and 2 bases from J, the junction contained 5 bases not matched to a gene. The germline V gene has CDR1 SQVTM and CDR2 ANQGSEA.

The gene calls are TRBV20-1 and TRBJ1-5, with TRBD1 matching 8 bases. CDR3 length: 15 amino acids. Germline lookup yields CDR1 DFQATT and CDR2 SNEGSKA (reference sequence). The ends lost 3 bases at V and 9 bases at J; junction bases unmatched: 13. The CDR3 reads CSASFSVQGVRPQHF. The CDR3 coding sequence is TGCAGTGCTAGTTTCTCAGTACAGGGGGTCAGGCCCCAGCATTTT.

This sequence joins TRBV19 and TRBJ1-5; TRBD1 agrees at 11 bases. CDR1 and CDR2 (germline): LNHDA, SQIVND (reference sequence). The CDR3 is made up of 15 amino acids. The V and J ends lost 2 bases and 4 bases, in that order; junction bases with no gene match: 1. The DNA for the CDR3 is TGTGCCAGTAGTATAAGGGACAGGGGGAATCAGCCCCAGCATTTT. This encodes CASSIRDRGNQPQHF.

This chain uses TRBV2 with TRBJ2-3; TRBD2 matches 8 bases. V dropped 3 bases and J dropped 3; count of bases not matched to a gene: 14. The CDR3 sequence is 18 residues long. Germline V lookup: CDR1 SNHLY, CDR2 FYNNEI. The CDR3 spells CASSDWRGAIRGTDTQYF. The CDR3 DNA reads TGTGCCAGCAGTGACTGGCGGGGGGCAATAAGGGGGACAGATACGCAGTATTTT. Together with reference TRBV2 and TRBJ2-3, the CDR3 gives the full variable domain: EPEVTQTPSHQVTQMGQEVILRCVPISNHLYFYWYRQILGQKVEFLVSFYNNEISEKSEIFDDQFSVERPDGSNFTLKIRSTKLEDSAMYFCASSDWRGAIRGTDTQYFGPGTRLTVL.

The chain has TRBV2 and TRBJ1-1; D unresolved. The CDR3 has 13 residues. From germline, CDR1 is SNHLY and CDR2 FYNNEI. V lost 5 bases and J lost 1, with 8 bases in between. CDR3 nucleotides: TGTGCCAGCAGTACATCACGGAACACTGAAGCTTTCTTT. This codes for CASSTSRNTEAFF.

The rearrangement uses TRBV7-2 and TRBJ1-1; 8 nucleotides match TRBD1. This CDR3 spans 15 amino acids. V gave up 1 base and J gave up 9 bases; unmatched junction bases: 10. The germline V gene has CDR1 SGHTA and CDR2 FQGNSA. Here the CDR3 reads CASSLEGQGGRQAFF. CDR3 sequence (DNA): TGTGCCAGCAGCTTAGAAGGACAGGGTGGGAGACAAGCTTTCTTT. Variable domain in full (rest from reference TRBV7-2 and TRBJ1-1): GAGVSQSPSNKVTEKGKDVELRCDPISGHTALYWYRQSLGQGLEFLIYFQGNSAPDKSGLPSDRFSAERTGGSVSTLTIQRTQQEDSAVYLCASSLEGQGGRQAFFGQGTRLTVV.

The chain carries TRBV27 and TRBJ2-2, with TRBD1 as a possible D gene (6 bases). Trimming removed 2 bases at V and 3 bases at J, with 10 bases between. The CDR3 length is 15 residues. Germline V gives CDR1 MNHEY, CDR2 SMNVEV (reference sequence). For the CDR3, the DNA is TGTGCCAGCAGTTTACGACAGGCCTACACCGGGGAGCTGTTTTTT. This codes for CASSLRQAYTGELFF.

As for this clone: This specimen includes other DNA sequences encoding the same CDR3. The V and J genes are TRBV29-1 and TRBJ1-1, with TRBD1 as a possible D gene (5 bases). Between the trimmed V and J ends, which lost 3 bases and 1 base, there was a span of 6 bases. The CDR3 totals 12 residues. Germline CDR1 SQVTM, CDR2 ANQGSEA. DNA for the CDR3: TGCAGCGTTGATAGGGGGAACACTGAAGCTTTCTTT. Protein: CSVDRGNTEAFF.

This sequence joins TRBV12-3 or TRBV12-4 and TRBJ1-2; D unclear. This CDR3 has 13 amino acids. V lost 4 bases, J lost 1 base, and 7 bases lay in between. CDR3 amino acids: CASSYGGNYGYTF. CDR3 bases: TGTGCCAGCAGTTATGGCGGTAACTATGGCTACACCTTC.

The sample holds one count of this clone. The chain links TRBV5-8 to TRBJ1-1; TRBD1 might be the D (5 bases). The V and J ends lost 3 bases and 0 bases respectively, with 21 bases between them. Per the germline V gene, CDR1 is SGHTS and CDR2 is YDEGEE. This CDR3 comprises 18 residues. The chain's CDR3 is CASSSGTIQARVNTEAFF. In DNA form, the CDR3 reads TGTGCCAGCAGCTCGGGGACTATCCAAGCCCGAGTGAACACTGAAGCTTTCTTT.

The sample holds a few counts of this clone. CDR3 residues: CASSTGTGVGEQYF. Here the CDR3 DNA reads TGTGCCAGTAGTACCGGGACAGGAGTGGGAGAGCAGTACTTC. The rearrangement joins TRBV19 to TRBJ2-7, with TRBD1 identical over 8 bases. Germline CDR1 is LNHDA and CDR2 is SQIVND (reference sequence). Losses at the gene ends were 4 bases for V and 7 bases for J; bases not matched to a gene: 9. CDR3 size: 14 residues.

V and J are TRBV6-5 and TRBJ1-1; D unresolved. The germline gives CDR1 MNHEY, CDR2 SVGAGI. V dropped 8 bases and J dropped 7 bases, with 8 bases sitting between them. The CDR3 length is 10 residues. In DNA, the CDR3 is TGTGCCAGCGGTCGGGATGAAGCTTTCTTT. Protein: CASGRDEAFF.

V gene TRBV19 combines with J gene TRBJ1-3, with 7 nucleotides matching TRBD1. V lost 8 bases and J lost 0; bases outside the gene matches: 7. The germline CDR1 and CDR2 sequences are LNHDA and SQIVND (reference sequence). This CDR3 region has 15 residues. In nucleotides, the CDR3 is TGTGCCAGTCAAAGGGGGCAGACCTCTGGAAACACCATATATTTT. It translates to CASQRGQTSGNTIYF.

This sequence joins TRBV10-3 and TRBJ2-7; 8 nucleotides match TRBD1. V gave up 10 bases and J gave up 0 bases; unmatched junction bases: 11. CDR3 length: 15 amino acids. Germline assignment: CDR1 ENHRY and CDR2 SYGVKD. CDR3 DNA: TGTGCCACCAACGCAGGGACAGGACCCTCCTACGAGCAGTACTTC. Translating gives CATNAGTGPSYEQYF.

V and J are TRBV12-3 or TRBV12-4 and TRBJ1-1; no clear D gene. The V and J ends lost 4 bases and 8 bases respectively, with 11 bases between them. This CDR3 spans 12 amino acids. DNA for the CDR3: TGTGCCAGCAGTTATCTCCGGGTAGAAGCTTTCTTT. This gives the protein CASSYLRVEAFF.

This clone has only a few counts. The V call is TRBV27, the J call TRBJ2-1; D unclear. The V gene lost 0 bases and the J gene lost 0 bases, with 9 bases spanning the gap. This CDR3 comprises 16 residues. Germline loops: CDR1 MNHEY, CDR2 SMNVEV (reference sequence). The CDR3 loop reads CASSLSAASSYNEQFF. CDR3 nucleotides: TGTGCCAGCAGTTTATCGGCGGCGAGCTCCTACAATGAGCAGTTCTTC.

The J gene is TRBJ1-1, the V gene TRBV19; weak D call: TRBD1 (5 bases). The V gene's germline CDR1 is LNHDA and CDR2 SQIVND (reference sequence). This CDR3 is 12 amino acids long. V was clipped by 9 bases and J by 1 base, with 9 bases between them. The CDR3 DNA reads as TGTGCCAGCAGTCAGGGGAACACTGAAGCTTTCTTT. Translated, it gives CASSQGNTEAFF.

The chain employs TRBV29-1 and TRBJ2-1; 10 bases align to TRBD1. The CDR3 runs to 15 residues. Germline V gene data show CDR1 as SQVTM and CDR2 as ANQGSEA. The ends lost 6 bases at V and 7 bases at J; junction bases unmatched: 12. CDR3 bases: TGCAGCGTCGATTTGGGGGACAGGGGTCGGAATGAGCAGTTCTTC. This encodes CSVDLGDRGRNEQFF.